The 2 T cell receptor beta chains below were found in one sample sequenced in a study of read filtering for tumor transcriptome and immune sequencing (dated by TCRdb to 2020 to 2021). The sequencer listed for this sample is Illumina HiSeq 4000. Starting from around 400 ng RNA, TCR libraries were constructed with the Immunoverse kit using molecular barcoded adaptors that cover the alpha/delta and beta/gamma chains. The public reads were run again by TCRdb, first through fastp at Q25 and then through MiXCR, and only productive beta chains were kept. Each CDR3 protein gets just one entry, which takes the most common genes and DNA from the rows behind it. This sample holds more than 70,000 distinct CDR3 sequences; 20% to 25% were observed only once. The top ten hold roughly 10% of the sample. The specimen was a population of CD138-negative cells sorted from bone marrow. Explained via the paper, the cell subset or site label denotes: bone marrow mononuclear cells depleted of CD138+ plasma/myeloma cells by negative magnetic selection. The receptors shown here come from a donor at least 40 years old with multiple myeloma.

With respect to this clonotype: This may stem from a read error, because a much larger clone lies one nucleotide away. The chain has TRBV28 and TRBJ2-1, with D unresolved. Trimming took off 4 bases at V and 4 bases at J, with 8 bases between the two ends. Germline lookup yields CDR1 MDHEN and CDR2 SYDVKM. The CDR3 has 13 amino acids. CDR3: CASSSAEYNEQFF. The CDR3 nucleotides read TGTGCCAGCAGTTCAGCAGAATACAATGAGCAGTTCTTC.

Note on this clonotype: The junction does not match germline at one end; this may be a read error. The chain couples TRBV7-8 to TRBJ2-1; a possible D gene is TRBD1 (6 bases). CDR3 length equals 15 residues. CDR1 is SGHVS and CDR2 is FQNEAQ in the germline V gene. This chain's CDR3 is CASSSNRATYDEQFF. The CDR3, as DNA: TGTGCCAGCAGCTCAAACAGGGCTACCTACGATGAGCAGTTCTTC.